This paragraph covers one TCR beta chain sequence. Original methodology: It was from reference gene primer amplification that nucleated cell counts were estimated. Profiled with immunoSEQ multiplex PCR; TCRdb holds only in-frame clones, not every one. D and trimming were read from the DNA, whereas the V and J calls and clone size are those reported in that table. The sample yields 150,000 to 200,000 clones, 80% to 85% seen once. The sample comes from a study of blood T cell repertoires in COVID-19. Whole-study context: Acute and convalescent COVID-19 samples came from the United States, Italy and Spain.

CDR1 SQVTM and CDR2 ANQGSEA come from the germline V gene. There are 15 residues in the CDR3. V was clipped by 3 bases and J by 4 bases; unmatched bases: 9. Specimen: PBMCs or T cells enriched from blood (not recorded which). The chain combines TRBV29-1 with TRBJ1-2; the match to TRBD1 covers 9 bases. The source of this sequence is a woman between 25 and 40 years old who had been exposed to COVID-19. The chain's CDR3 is CSVDRDRDRSYGYTF. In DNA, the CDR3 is TGCAGCGTTGATAGGGACAGGGACCGATCCTATGGCTACACCTTC.